This T cell receptor beta chain was profiled in a study of beta chain features in type 1 diabetes. Study at large: No age, gender or cell yield differences were seen between patients and healthy donors. General study findings and limits: The study found moderately but significantly shorter TCRB CDR3s in all four CD4+ subsets of Type 1 diabetes patients.

Donors contributed one heparinised blood draw apiece, averaging about 116 mL. This clone came up once. The antigen remains undetermined. Expressed TCRB transcripts were sequenced, since all the RNA that had been isolated was reverse transcribed. Each sample of naive, central memory or regulatory T cells had, on average, around 3.5 million reads. The repertoire was sequenced with immunoSEQ multiplex PCR; TCRdb's copy has only in-frame clones and lacks some. The sample lists hundreds of thousands of clones, 10% to 12% seen once, with roughly 0.046% in the top ten. The clonotype was recovered from a woman aged 18-30 years in good health. The sample comprised naive CD4+ T cells from blood.

DNA for the CDR3: TGTGCCAGCAGCGTGGAAAGTCTGAACACTGAAGCTTTCTTT. Protein sequence: CASSVESLNTEAFF. The chain recombines TRBV9 with TRBJ1-1; D is unresolved. The CDR3 contains 14 residues. Trimming shortened V by 2 bases and J by 0 bases, and 8 bases separated the two germline ends. Germline V CDR1 and CDR2: SGDLS, YYNGEE. The entire variable domain, with the rest obtained from reference TRBV9 and TRBJ1-1, is as follows: DSGVTQTPKHLITATGQRVTLRCSPRSGDLSVYWYQQSLDQGLQFLIQYYNGEERAKGNILERFSAQQFPDLHSELNLSSLELGDSALYFCASSVESLNTEAFFGQGTRLTVV.